The 3 T cell receptor beta chains reported below all come from one sample, sequenced in a study of OX40 agonist ivuxolimab in advanced cancers. Generated by immunoSEQ multiplex PCR, the TCRdb table keeps only in-frame clones and is missing some. The sample has tens of thousands of clones, about 85% seen once. The sequencing here drew on CD4+ or CD8+ T cells sorted from blood, taken in a trial of the OX40 agonist ivuxolimab. All receptors derive from an adult with an advanced solid tumor such as melanoma, head and neck, liver or kidney cancer.

The table lists this clone with a few counts. The chain recombines TRBV6-5 with TRBJ2-1; 7 bases agree with TRBD1. The length of the CDR3 is 15 residues. Germline V CDR1 and CDR2: MNHEY, SVGAGI. V lost 8 bases and J lost 4; bases outside the gene matches: 11. The CDR3 reads CASQLRQGSYNEQFF. For the CDR3, the DNA is TGTGCCAGCCAGCTCAGACAGGGTTCGTACAATGAGCAGTTCTTC.

The chain links TRBV18 to TRBJ2-7; perhaps TRBD2 as D (5 bases). Looked up from germline, CDR1 is KGHSH and CDR2 is LQKENI. The CDR3 is 14 amino acids. V gave up 2 bases and J gave up 1 base, with 9 bases separating them. The CDR3 DNA is TGTGCCAGCTCACCAATTCGGGGTTCCTACGAGCAGTACTTC. Its translation: CASSPIRGSYEQYF.

The chain couples TRBV7-8 to TRBJ1-5; 10 nucleotides match TRBD1. Germline V gene data show CDR1 as SGHVS and CDR2 as FQNEAQ. The CDR3 has 15 amino acids. Trimming removed 4 bases from V and 3 bases from J; junction bases left unmatched: 3. CDR3 coding DNA: TGTGCCAGCAGCTGGGACAGGGGAGACAATCAGCCCCAGCATTTT. Its protein product is CASSWDRGDNQPQHF.